The subject of this entry is one TCR beta chain. Its antigen is not known. This sample was included in a study of shared clonotypes between healthy human individuals. Study in general: Donor ages ranged 18 to 49 years: a couple of women, three men. Study-level results: Four donors shared approximately 5% of their naive CD4 clonotypes.

This CDR3 has 17 residues. Germline V gene lookup returns CDR1 LGHNT and CDR2 FRNRAP. V dropped 0 bases and J dropped 0 bases, with 11 bases sitting between them. CD4+ cells yielded CD45RA+ naive and CD45RA-negative memory subsets. Methods used by the authors: There were no quality scores in the junction-only immunoSEQ sequences, so filtering differed. Some clones are missing from TCRdb's copy, which holds only in-frame ones; the method was immunoSEQ multiplex PCR. From that table come the V and J calls and clone size; the DNA was used to work out D and trimming. This sample carries 2 million to 2.5 million clones, approximately 96% of them seen once, and the ten largest clones take approximately 0.13%.

The TCR comes from a man aged 18 to 35 in good health. The rearrangement joins TRBV12-5 to TRBJ1-4; the D gene is possibly TRBD1 (6 bases). The sample taken for sequencing was naive CD4+ T cells sorted from blood. Subset defined: CD45RA+ positively selected. DNA for the CDR3: TGTGCTAGTGGTTTGGTACTTGGGGGCGCAACTAATGAAAAACTGTTTTTT. Translating gives CASGLVLGGATNEKLFF.